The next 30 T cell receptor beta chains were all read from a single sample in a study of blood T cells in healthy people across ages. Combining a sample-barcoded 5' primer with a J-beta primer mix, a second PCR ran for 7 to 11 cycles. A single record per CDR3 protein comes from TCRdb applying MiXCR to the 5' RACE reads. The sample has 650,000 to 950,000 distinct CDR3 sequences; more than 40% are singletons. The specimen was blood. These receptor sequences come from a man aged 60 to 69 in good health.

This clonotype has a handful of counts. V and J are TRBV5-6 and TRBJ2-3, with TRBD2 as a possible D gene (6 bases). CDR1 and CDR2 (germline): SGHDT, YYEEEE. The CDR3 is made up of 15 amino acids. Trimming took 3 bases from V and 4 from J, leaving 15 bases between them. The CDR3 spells CASSSSREMSDTQYF. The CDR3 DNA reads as TGTGCCAGCAGCTCTTCCCGGGAGATGTCAGATACGCAGTATTTT.

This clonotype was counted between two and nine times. CDR3 nucleotides: TGTGCCAGCAGCAACCGGGACAAAGAGACCCAGTACTTC. This codes for CASSNRDKETQYF. V gene TRBV7-2 combines with J gene TRBJ2-5, with D possibly TRBD1 on 6 matching bases. The CDR3 loop spans 13 amino acids. V lost 5 bases and J lost 3, with 10 bases in between. The germline V gene encodes CDR1 SGHTA and CDR2 FQGNSA.

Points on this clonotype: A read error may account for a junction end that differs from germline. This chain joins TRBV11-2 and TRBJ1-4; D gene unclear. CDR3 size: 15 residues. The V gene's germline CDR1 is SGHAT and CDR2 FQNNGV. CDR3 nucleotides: TGTACCAGCAGCTTAAGGCGGTCAACTAATGAAAAACTGTTTTTT. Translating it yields CTSSLRRSTNEKLFF.

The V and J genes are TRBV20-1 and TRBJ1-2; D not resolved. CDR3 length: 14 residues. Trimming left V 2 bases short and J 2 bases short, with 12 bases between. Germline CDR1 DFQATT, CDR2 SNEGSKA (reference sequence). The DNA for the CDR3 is TGCAGTGCTAGAAATAGCTTGTCAAACTATGGCTACACCTTC. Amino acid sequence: CSARNSLSNYGYTF.

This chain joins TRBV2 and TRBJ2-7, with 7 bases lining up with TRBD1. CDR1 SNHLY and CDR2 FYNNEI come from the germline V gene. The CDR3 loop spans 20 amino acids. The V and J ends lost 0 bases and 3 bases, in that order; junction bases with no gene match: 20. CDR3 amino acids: CASSEATTGGQPLIDYEQYF. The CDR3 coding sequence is TGTGCCAGCAGTGAAGCCACCACTGGGGGACAGCCTCTAATTGACTACGAGCAGTACTTC.

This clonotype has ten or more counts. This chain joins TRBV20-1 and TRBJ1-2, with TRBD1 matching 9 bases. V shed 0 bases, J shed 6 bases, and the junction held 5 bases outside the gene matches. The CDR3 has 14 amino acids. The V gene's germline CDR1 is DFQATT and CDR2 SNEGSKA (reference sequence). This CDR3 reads CSARDGTGSDGYTF. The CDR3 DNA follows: TGCAGTGCTAGAGACGGGACAGGGTCCGATGGCTACACCTTC.

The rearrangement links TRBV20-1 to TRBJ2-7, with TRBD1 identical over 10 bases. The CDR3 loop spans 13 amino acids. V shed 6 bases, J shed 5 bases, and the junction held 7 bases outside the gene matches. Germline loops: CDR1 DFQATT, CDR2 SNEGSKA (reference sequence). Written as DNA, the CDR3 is TGCAGTGCAAACCGGGACAGGGGCCACGAGCAGTACTTC. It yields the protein CSANRDRGHEQYF.

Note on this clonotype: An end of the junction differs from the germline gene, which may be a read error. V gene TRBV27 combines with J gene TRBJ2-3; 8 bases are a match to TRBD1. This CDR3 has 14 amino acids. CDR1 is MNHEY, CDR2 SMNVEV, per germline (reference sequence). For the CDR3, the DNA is TGTGCCAGCCGCAGGGACAGGAACACAGGTACGCAGTATTTT. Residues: CASRRDRNTGTQYF.

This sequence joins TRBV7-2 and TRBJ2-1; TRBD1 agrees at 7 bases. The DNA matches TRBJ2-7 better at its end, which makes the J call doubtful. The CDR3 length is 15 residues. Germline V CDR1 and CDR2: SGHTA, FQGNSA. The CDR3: CASSSLGTAYNEQYF. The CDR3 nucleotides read TGTGCCAGCAGCTCGCTCGGGACAGCATACAATGAGCAGTACTTC.

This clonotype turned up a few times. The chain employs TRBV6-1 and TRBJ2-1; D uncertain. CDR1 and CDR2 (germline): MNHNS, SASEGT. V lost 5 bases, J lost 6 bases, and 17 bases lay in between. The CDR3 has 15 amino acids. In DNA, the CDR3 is TGTGCCAGCAGTCCTATTCCACAAGGACCCAATGAGCAGTTCTTC. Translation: CASSPIPQGPNEQFF.

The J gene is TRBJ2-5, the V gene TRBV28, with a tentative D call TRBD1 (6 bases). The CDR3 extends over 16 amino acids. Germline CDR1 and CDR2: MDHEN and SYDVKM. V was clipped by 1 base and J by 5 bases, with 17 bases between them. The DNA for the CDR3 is TGTGCCAGCAGTTTATCCCCAGGGGCGGGTGTGGAGACCCAGTACTTC. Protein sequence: CASSLSPGAGVETQYF. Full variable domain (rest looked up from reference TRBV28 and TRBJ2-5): DVKVTQSSRYLVKRTGEKVFLECVQDMDHENMFWYRQDPGLGLRLIYFSYDVKMKEKGDIPEGYSVSREKKERFSLILESASTNQTSMYLCASSLSPGAGVETQYFGPGTRLLVL.

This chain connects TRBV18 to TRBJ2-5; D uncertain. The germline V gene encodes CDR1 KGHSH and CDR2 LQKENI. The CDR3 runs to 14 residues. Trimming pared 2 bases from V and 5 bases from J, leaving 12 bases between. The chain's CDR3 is CASSPAYTTETQYF. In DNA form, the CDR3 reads TGTGCCAGCTCACCAGCATACACGACGGAGACCCAGTACTTC.

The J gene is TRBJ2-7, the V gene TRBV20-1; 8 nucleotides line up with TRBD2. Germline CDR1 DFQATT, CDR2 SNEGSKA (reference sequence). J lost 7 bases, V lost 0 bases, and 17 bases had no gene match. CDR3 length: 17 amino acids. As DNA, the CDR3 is TGCAGTGCTAGAGACCAAAAGGGGACTAGGTCCTACAATGAGCAGTACTTC. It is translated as CSARDQKGTRSYNEQYF.

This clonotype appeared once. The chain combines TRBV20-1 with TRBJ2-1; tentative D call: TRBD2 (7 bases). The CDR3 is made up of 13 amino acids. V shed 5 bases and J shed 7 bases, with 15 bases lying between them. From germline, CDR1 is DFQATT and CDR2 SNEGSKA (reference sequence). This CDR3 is CSASRGGGNEQFF. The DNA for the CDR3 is TGCAGTGCTTCGAGGGGGGGAGGGAATGAGCAGTTCTTC.

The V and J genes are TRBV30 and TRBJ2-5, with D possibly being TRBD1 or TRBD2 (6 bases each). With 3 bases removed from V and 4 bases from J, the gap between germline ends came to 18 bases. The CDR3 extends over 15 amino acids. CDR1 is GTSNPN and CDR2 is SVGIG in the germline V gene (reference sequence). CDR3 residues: CAWSPLEGGRETQYF. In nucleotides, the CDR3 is TGTGCCTGGAGCCCTCTTGAAGGGGGGCGAGAGACCCAGTACTTC.

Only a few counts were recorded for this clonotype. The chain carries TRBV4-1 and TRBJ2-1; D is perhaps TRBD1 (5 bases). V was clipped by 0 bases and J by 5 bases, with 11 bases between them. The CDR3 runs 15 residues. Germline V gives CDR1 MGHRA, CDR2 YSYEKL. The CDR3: CASSQDQGRNNEQFF. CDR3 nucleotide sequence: TGCGCCAGCAGCCAAGACCAGGGCCGTAACAATGAGCAGTTCTTC.

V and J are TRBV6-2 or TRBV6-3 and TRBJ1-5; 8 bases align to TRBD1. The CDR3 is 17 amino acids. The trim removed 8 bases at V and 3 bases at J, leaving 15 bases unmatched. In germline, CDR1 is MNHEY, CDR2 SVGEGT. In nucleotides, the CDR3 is TGTGCCAGCCAGGACCCCGCCGGGACAGGAAACAATCAGCCCCAGCATTTT. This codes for CASQDPAGTGNNQPQHF.

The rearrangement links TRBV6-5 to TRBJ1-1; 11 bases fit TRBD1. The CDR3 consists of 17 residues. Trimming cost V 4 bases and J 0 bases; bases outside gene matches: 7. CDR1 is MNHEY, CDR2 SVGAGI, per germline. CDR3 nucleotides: TGTGCCAGCAGTTTAGGACAGGGGGCTTTTATGAACACTGAAGCTTTCTTT. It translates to CASSLGQGAFMNTEAFF.

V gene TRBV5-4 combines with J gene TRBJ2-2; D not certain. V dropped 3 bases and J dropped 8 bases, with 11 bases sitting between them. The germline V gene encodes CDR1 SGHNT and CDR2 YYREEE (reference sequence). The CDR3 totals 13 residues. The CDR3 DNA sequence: TGTGCCAGCAGCTCGAAACCCGGAGGGGAGCTGTTTTTT. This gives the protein CASSSKPGGELFF.

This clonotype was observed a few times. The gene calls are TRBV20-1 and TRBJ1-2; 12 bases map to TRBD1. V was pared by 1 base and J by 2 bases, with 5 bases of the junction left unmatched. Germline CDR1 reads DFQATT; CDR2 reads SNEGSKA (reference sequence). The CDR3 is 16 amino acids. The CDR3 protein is CSARGGGTGGNYGYTF. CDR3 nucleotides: TGCAGTGCTAGAGGAGGCGGGACAGGGGGCAACTATGGCTACACCTTC.

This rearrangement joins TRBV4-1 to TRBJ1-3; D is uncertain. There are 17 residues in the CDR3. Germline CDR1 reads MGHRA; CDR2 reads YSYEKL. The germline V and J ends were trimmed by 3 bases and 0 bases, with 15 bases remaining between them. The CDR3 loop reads CASSQGRSRNSGNTIYF. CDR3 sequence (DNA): TGCGCCAGCAGCCAGGGCAGGAGCCGAAACTCTGGAAACACCATATATTTT.

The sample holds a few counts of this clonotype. For the CDR3, the DNA is TGCGCCAGCAGCTTGTCTCCAGGGTTGAATCAGCCCCAGCATTTT. It codes for CASSLSPGLNQPQHF. The V and J genes are TRBV5-1 and TRBJ1-5, with D tentatively TRBD1 (5 bases). The CDR3 loop spans 15 amino acids. Trimming shortened V by 1 base and J by 4 bases, and 12 bases separated the two germline ends. The germline gives CDR1 SGHRS, CDR2 YFSETQ.

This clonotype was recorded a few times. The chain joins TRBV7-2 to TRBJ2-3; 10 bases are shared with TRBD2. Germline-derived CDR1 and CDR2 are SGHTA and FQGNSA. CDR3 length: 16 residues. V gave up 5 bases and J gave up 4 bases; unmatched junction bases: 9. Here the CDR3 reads CASSPRPSGGSDTQYF. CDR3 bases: TGTGCCAGCAGCCCCCGGCCTAGCGGGGGTTCAGATACGCAGTATTTT. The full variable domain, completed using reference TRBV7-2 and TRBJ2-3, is GAGVSQSPSNKVTEKGKDVELRCDPISGHTALYWYRQSLGQGLEFLIYFQGNSAPDKSGLPSDRFSAERTGGSVSTLTIQRTQQEDSAVYLCASSPRPSGGSDTQYFGPGTRLTVL.

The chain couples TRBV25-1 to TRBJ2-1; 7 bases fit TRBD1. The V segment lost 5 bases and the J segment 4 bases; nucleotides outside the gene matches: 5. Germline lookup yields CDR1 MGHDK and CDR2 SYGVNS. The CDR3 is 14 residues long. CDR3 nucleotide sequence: TGTGCCAGCAGTACCCTGACAGGGTACAATGAGCAGTTCTTC. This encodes CASSTLTGYNEQFF.

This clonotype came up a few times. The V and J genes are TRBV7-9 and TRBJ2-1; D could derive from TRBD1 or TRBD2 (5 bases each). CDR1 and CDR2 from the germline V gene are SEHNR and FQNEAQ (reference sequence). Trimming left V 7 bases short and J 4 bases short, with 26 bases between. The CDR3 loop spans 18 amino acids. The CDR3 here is CASKEVIWGREDYNEQFF. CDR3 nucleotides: TGTGCCAGCAAGGAGGTAATTTGGGGACGTGAAGATTACAATGAGCAGTTCTTC.

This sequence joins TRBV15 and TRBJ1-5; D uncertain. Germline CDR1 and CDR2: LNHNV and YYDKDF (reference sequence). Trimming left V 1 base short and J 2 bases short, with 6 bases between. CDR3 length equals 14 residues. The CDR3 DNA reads TGTGCCACCAGCAGAGGAGAGGGCAATCAGCCCCAGCATTTT. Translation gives CATSRGEGNQPQHF.

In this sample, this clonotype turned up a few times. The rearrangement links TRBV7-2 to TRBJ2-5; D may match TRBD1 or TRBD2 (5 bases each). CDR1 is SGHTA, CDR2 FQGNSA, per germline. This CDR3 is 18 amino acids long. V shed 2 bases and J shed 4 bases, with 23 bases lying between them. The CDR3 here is CASSLHPGRPRVVETQYF. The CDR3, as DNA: TGTGCCAGCAGCTTACACCCGGGACGGCCGCGGGTAGTAGAGACCCAGTACTTC.

As DNA, the CDR3 is TGTGCCAGCAAACTTGGACAGACATTTGGGGAGCAGTACTTC. Protein: CASKLGQTFGEQYF. The chain is built from TRBV12-3 or TRBV12-4 and TRBJ2-7; possibly TRBD1 for D (6 bases). Trimming cost V 7 bases and J 7 bases, with 20 bases left between them. This CDR3 contains 14 residues.

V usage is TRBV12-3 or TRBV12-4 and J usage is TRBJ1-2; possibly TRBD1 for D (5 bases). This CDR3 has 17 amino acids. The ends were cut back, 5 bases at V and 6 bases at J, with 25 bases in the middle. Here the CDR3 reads CASSPSLRGTPKDGYTF. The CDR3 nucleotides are TGTGCCAGCAGTCCTAGCCTACGGGGGACCCCCAAGGATGGCTACACCTTC.

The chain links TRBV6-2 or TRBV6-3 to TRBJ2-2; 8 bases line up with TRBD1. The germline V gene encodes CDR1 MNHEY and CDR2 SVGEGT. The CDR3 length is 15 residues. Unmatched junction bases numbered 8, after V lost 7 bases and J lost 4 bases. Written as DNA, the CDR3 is TGTGCCAGCAAAGTCAGGGGGCGCGGCACCGGGGAGCTGTTTTTT. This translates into CASKVRGRGTGELFF.